The entry below gives a single T cell receptor beta chain sequence along with its context. Other DNA sequences in this sample translate to the same CDR3. The sample originates from a study of shared clonotypes between healthy human individuals. Naive CD8 cells lacked CD45RO and underwent positive selection for CCR7, leaving out terminally differentiated effector memory CD45RA+ cells. There were no recent acute infections or vaccinations among the donors, who were healthy HIV-negative adults. This CDR3 spans 15 amino acids. The ends lost 3 bases at V and 2 bases at J; junction bases unmatched: 3. Germline V gene sequence: CDR1 LNHDA, CDR2 SQIVND (reference sequence). This table comes from immunoSEQ multiplex PCR, and its TCRdb copy is limited to in-frame clones, with some not included. The table lists about 2.1 million clones, around 93% of them singletons.

The sample comprised naive CD8+ T cells from PBMCs. The receptor's source is a man between 18 and 35 years old in good health. Some clones in this sample may be carry-over from other donors' samples. The chain combines TRBV19 with TRBJ2-7; 11 nucleotides line up with TRBD2. DNA of the CDR3: TGTGCCAGTAGTATTGGACTAGCGGGTGCCTACGAGCAGTACTTC. Amino acid sequence: CASSIGLAGAYEQYF.